These T cell receptor beta chains were read from a single sample in a study of radiotherapy plus CTLA-4 blockade in lung cancer. This table comes from immunoSEQ multiplex PCR, and its TCRdb copy is limited to in-frame clones, with some not included. The sample records nearly 110,000 clones, more than 70% being singletons. Here the sequenced sample was peripheral blood, taken from a patient treated with radiotherapy plus ipilimumab. These receptors came from a human donor with non-small cell lung cancer that progressed on radiotherapy plus ipilimumab. Some clones in this sample may be carry-over from other donors' samples. CDR3s include the opening cysteine and the closing phenylalanine or tryptophan. Fields, in order: V gene, J gene, CDR3 protein.

TRBV11-2	TRBJ2-3	CASSRGSTDTQYF
TRBV6-6	TRBJ1-5	CASRPGTEVVSQPQHF
TRBV19	TRBJ2-1	CASSGPTGIYNEQFF
TRBV6-4	TRBJ2-1	CASSDSFSGQGLFF
TRBV7-8	TRBJ2-3	CASSSRSGTDTYF
TRBV7-2	TRBJ1-2	CASSFQGSGYTF
TRBV18	TRBJ2-5	CASSQGFQETQYF
TRBV19	TRBJ2-7	CASSMVEGLSYEQYF
TRBV18	TRBJ2-5	CASSPPGPQETQYF
TRBV4-1	TRBJ1-5	CASSQDEGQGRGSNQPQHF
TRBV7-9	TRBJ2-7	CASSLAFEEQYF
TRBV4-2	TRBJ2-5	CASSQDGGGGPETQYF
TRBV21-1	TRBJ2-3	CASSKVTGLAGTDTQYF
TRBV7-3	TRBJ1-6	CASSTGQAKNSPLHF
TRBV5-6	TRBJ2-5	CASSLEWGGQETQYF
TRBV2	TRBJ1-6	CASSPPTGGHNSPLHF
TRBV5-4	TRBJ2-4	CASAPGGIAGDYKNIQYF
TRBV7-2	TRBJ2-1	CASSSGQPYNEQFF
TRBV5-6	TRBJ1-6	CASSLRSASSPLHF
TRBV10-3	TRBJ2-4	CAISEQTGTENIQYF
TRBV4-2	TRBJ2-1	CASSHDLAGGPGNEQFF
TRBV12-5	TRBJ1-3	CASGLGLNTIYF
TRBV6-1	TRBJ1-6	CASSGTADSPLHF
TRBV29-1	TRBJ1-2	CSVDKNYGYTF
TRBV29-1	TRBJ1-4	CSVVNRDEKLFF
TRBV6-1	TRBJ2-7	CASSSRQGAFYEQYF
TRBV11-1	TRBJ1-1	CASSALTGLTEAFF
TRBV5-6	TRBJ1-3	CASSLGGFDGNTIYF
TRBV5-6	TRBJ2-5	CASSTRRTSGGQETQYF
TRBV25-1	TRBJ1-6	CASRGLADNSPLHF
TRBV6-6	TRBJ1-1	CASSYLAGSSEAFF
TRBV7-3	TRBJ2-5	CASSLQSGEETQYF
TRBV9	TRBJ1-2	CASSVDNRGYGYTF
TRBV5-1	TRBJ2-1	CASSLEQLNGEQFF
TRBV14	TRBJ2-7	CASSQEKIGIAGAYEQYF
TRBV29-1	TRBJ2-3	CSVGQGTDTQYF
TRBV19	TRBJ2-5	CASSIRGGSIAETQYF
TRBV4-2	TRBJ2-6	CASSQGSYSGANVLTF
TRBV28	TRBJ1-2	CASSSGLRDSGYTF
TRBV5-6	TRBJ2-6	CASRLGAYTSGANVLTF
TRBV5-1	TRBJ1-5	CASSPGGVSNQPQHF
TRBV5-8	TRBJ1-3	CASSLGEFRSGNTIYF
TRBV7-2	TRBJ1-5	CASSLVHGGFGSNQPQHF
TRBV18	TRBJ1-2	CASSPRGGNGYTF
TRBV12-5	TRBJ1-1	CASGRDHRGRNEAFF
TRBV2	TRBJ2-3	CASLNRGDTQYF